These 4 T cell receptor beta chains were all obtained from the same sample, sequenced in a study of human T cells and chemical hapten exposure. TCRdb passed the RACE reads through MiXCR, listing each CDR3 protein once. Among tens of thousands of distinct CDR3 sequences listed, under 11% were seen once. Time point: patch test 2, 6 weeks after DPC sensitization. As for treatment: therapeutic diphenylcyclopropenone sensitization with weekly scalp DPC. Here the sequenced sample was whole blood, taken in connection with sensitization to the hapten diphenylcyclopropenone (DPC). The receptors here all came from a woman aged 50 to 60 with alopecia areata. Some clones in this sample may be carry-over from other donors' samples.

This clonotype was counted at least ten times. The chain combines TRBV28 with TRBJ2-1; 7 positions match TRBD1. Trimming took 4 bases from V and 3 from J; bases not matched to a gene: 6. The CDR3 sequence is 15 residues long. Germline CDR1 MDHEN, CDR2 SYDVKM. The CDR3 DNA reads TGTGCCAGCAGTTCCCGACAGGGAAGCTACAATGAGCAGTTCTTC. It translates to CASSSRQGSYNEQFF. Looking up the rest from reference TRBV28 and TRBJ2-1 gives the full variable domain: DVKVTQSSRYLVKRTGEKVFLECVQDMDHENMFWYRQDPGLGLRLIYFSYDVKMKEKGDIPEGYSVSREKKERFSLILESASTNQTSMYLCASSSRQGSYNEQFFGPGTRLTVL.

This clonotype has ten or more counts. The chain employs TRBV7-8 and TRBJ2-1; 10 bases are shared with TRBD2. The CDR3 runs to 18 residues. Trimming removed 0 bases from V and 9 bases from J; junction bases left unmatched: 14. Per germline, CDR1 SGHVS and CDR2 FQNEAQ. The CDR3 DNA sequence: TGTGCCAGCAGCTTAGCGGGGTCGGCTAGCGGGAGTAGGATTGAGCAGTTCTTC. Protein product: CASSLAGSASGSRIEQFF.

This clonotype has at least ten counts. The chain uses TRBV28 and TRBJ1-3; 10 bases fit TRBD1. Germline V gene lookup returns CDR1 MDHEN and CDR2 SYDVKM. CDR3 length equals 16 residues. Trimming at V came to 5 bases and at J to 4 bases, leaving 8 bases not matched to a gene. As DNA, the CDR3 is TGTGCCAGCAGTACCGCCGGGACAGGGGACGGAAACACCATATATTTT. It encodes CASSTAGTGDGNTIYF.

This clonotype has a handful of counts. This chain joins TRBV7-2 and TRBJ2-3; the match to TRBD2 covers 7 bases. The CDR3 sequence is 15 residues long. Trimming cost V 4 bases and J 1 base; bases outside gene matches: 5. CDR1 and CDR2 (germline): SGHTA, FQGNSA. CDR3 residues: CASSSRETGTDTQYF. The DNA of the CDR3 is TGTGCCAGCAGCTCGCGGGAGACGGGCACAGATACGCAGTATTTT. The variable domain in full, with the rest retrieved from reference TRBV7-2 and TRBJ2-3, is GAGVSQSPSNKVTEKGKDVELRCDPISGHTALYWYRQSLGQGLEFLIYFQGNSAPDKSGLPSDRFSAERTGGSVSTLTIQRTQQEDSAVYLCASSSRETGTDTQYFGPGTRLTVL.